Included here is one TCR beta chain sequence, with context. Its antigen remains unidentified. No base-level quality is on record; no much larger clone is a single base apart. TCRdb lists the instrument as Illumina HiSeq 1500. TCRdb reanalyzed the raw reads on its own, using fastp at Q25 for trimming and MiXCR for clone calling, and kept in-frame beta chains. Entries are consolidated by CDR3 protein sequence, retaining the most common genes and DNA. This sample is represented by under 850,000 distinct CDR3 sequences; 30% to 40% of them were singletons. The ten top clones hold roughly 18% of the sample. This record belongs to a study of T cell repertoires in cytomegalovirus infection (dated by TCRdb to between 2018 and 2021). For context, the study as a whole: Alongside well-studied HLA-B-restricted epitopes, the peptide stimulations were aimed at recently identified HLA-C-restricted CMV epitopes, whose presentation resists viral immunomodulation. Donor HLA type was relevant to the analysis, as public TCR beta signatures indicated carriage of CMV infection together with the matching HLA type. Broad study findings and their caveats: The ex vivo response was dominated by HLA-C-restricted CMV-specific TCR beta clonotypes, which also provided the single most frequent clonotype in two of eight donors. In both this cohort and an independent roughly 350-donor cohort, the cumulative frequency of public TCR beta family members distinguished carriers of CMV infection plus the relevant HLA type.

Including the terminal cysteine and phenylalanine, the CDR3 comprises 15 residues. Only the CDR3 region is kept as DNA, spanning 45 bases read in frame from base 1. V is clipped by 1 base and J by 0 bases, and the sequence between their germline boundaries is 9 bases long. From the germline V gene, CDR1 is SGHTA and CDR2 is FQGNSA. The sample's treatment or condition, from its label and the paper: in vitro stimulation with specific CMV peptide epitopes to enrich CMV-specific T cells. Recombination linked TRBV7-2 to TRBJ1-1; a confident D gene designation cannot be given. Sequences were derived from cultured PBMCs, sampled from culture after CMV antigen stimulation. The sequence was obtained from a human donor in good health (CMV status not recorded). Some clones in this sample may be carry-over from other donors' samples. The CDR3 protein is CASSLVATVNTEAFF. The nucleotide sequence is TGTGCCAGCAGCTTAGTAGCAACCGTGAACACTGAAGCTTTCTTT.